The present T cell receptor (beta chain) was sequenced within a study of T cells in Graves' hyperthyroidism and ophthalmopathy. Overall study findings and caveats: Clonotypes that were expanded in thyroid above 0.001 mostly appeared in blood too.

For this clonotype: What it binds is unknown.

The CDR3 is 15 residues long. With 4 bases removed from V and 0 bases from J, the gap between germline ends came to 7 bases. CDR1 MNHNS and CDR2 SASEGT come from the germline V gene. Template material for amplifying TCR beta CDR3 regions consisted of RNA transcripts. With the HTBI primer set, the TCR CDR3 went through a first round of RT-PCR. TCRdb reanalysed the multiplex PCR reads using MiXCR and keeps one entry per CDR3 protein. This sample has about half a million distinct CDR3 sequences; roughly 25% occur once, and the top ten carry about 11%. Inclusion characteristics of ophthalmopathy patients comprised a Clinical Activity Score of at least 3, a NOSPECS grade of at least 4, and duration under 3 months.

This receptor was taken from a woman between 25 and 40 years old with Graves' ophthalmopathy. Input material: blood. The J gene is TRBJ2-6, the V gene TRBV6-1; tentatively, D is TRBD1 or TRBD2 (6 bases each). CDR3 in amino acids: CASSGGASGANVLTF. DNA of the CDR3: TGTGCCAGCAGTGGGGGGGCCTCTGGGGCCAACGTCCTGACTTTC.